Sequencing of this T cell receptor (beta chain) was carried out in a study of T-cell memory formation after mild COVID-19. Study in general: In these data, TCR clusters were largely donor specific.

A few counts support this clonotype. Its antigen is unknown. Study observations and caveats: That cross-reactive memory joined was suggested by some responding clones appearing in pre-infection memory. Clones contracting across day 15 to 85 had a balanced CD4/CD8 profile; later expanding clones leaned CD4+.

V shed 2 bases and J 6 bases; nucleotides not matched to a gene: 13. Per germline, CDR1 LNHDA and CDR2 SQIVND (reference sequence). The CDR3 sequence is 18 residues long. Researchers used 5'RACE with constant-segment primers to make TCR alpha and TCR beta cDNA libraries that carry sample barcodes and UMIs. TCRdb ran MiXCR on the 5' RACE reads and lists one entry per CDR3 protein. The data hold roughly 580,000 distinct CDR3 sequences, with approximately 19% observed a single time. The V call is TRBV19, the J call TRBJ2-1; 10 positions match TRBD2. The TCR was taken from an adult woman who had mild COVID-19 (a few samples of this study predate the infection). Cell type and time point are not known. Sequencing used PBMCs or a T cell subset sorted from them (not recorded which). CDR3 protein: CASSIRLAGAKLGNEQFF. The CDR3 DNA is TGTGCCAGTAGTATAAGGCTAGCGGGGGCAAAGTTAGGCAATGAGCAGTTCTTC. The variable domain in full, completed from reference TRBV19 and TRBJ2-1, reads DGGITQSPKYLFRKEGQNVTLSCEQNLNHDAMYWYRQDPGQGLRLIYYSQIVNDFQKGDIAEGYSVSREKKESFPLTVTSAQKNPTAFYLCASSIRLAGAKLGNEQFFGPGTRLTVL.